This T cell receptor (beta chain) appears in the sequencing data of a study of OX40 agonist ivuxolimab in advanced cancers. Looking at the study overall: The patients' treatment was ivuxolimab, an agonistic anti-OX40 (CD134) antibody. General observations from the study: Clonal expansion from baseline to week 6 occurred in both CD4+ and CD8+ T cells. Expanded clones were, on average, more numerous among CD8+ T cells than CD4+.

Notes on this clone: The antigen is undetermined.

Clones were sequenced by immunoSEQ multiplex PCR, and TCRdb holds only the in-frame ones, with some missing. The sample holds more than 13,000 clones, nearly 80% seen once. The clonotype was recovered from an adult with an advanced solid tumor such as melanoma, head and neck, liver or kidney cancer. The source was CD4+ or CD8+ T cells sorted from blood, collected in a trial of the OX40 agonist ivuxolimab.

The CDR3 DNA reads as TGCGCCAGCAGCCTACGAATCCGGGACAGCACTGAAGCTTTCTTT. Protein product: CASSLRIRDSTEAFF. The chain has TRBV4-1 and TRBJ1-1, with 7 bases lining up with TRBD1. Germline trimming cut 4 bases from V and 4 bases from J; bases unmatched to any gene: 9. Germline lookup yields CDR1 MGHRA and CDR2 YSYEKL. The CDR3 runs 15 residues.